These T cell receptor beta chains were read from a single sample in a study of technical replicates of blood from a handful of donors. Produced via immunoSEQ multiplex PCR; TCRdb's table is partial and in-frame only. The sample lists about 100,000 clones, 90% to 97% occurring once. Sequenced input: T cells isolated from PBMCs. The receptors were sampled from a human donor in good health. Both conserved end residues are part of each CDR3. D genes are given only for firm matches. Size is omitted from some rows. Given values are once, few, many or a class for expanded clones.

CDR3 protein: CASSLDRGRIHF
CDR3 DNA: TGTGCCAGCAGCTTAGACAGGGGGCGCATCCACTTC
D gene: TRBD1
V gene: TRBV7-8
J gene: TRBJ2-4
clone size: .

CDR3 protein: CASSWDQGYPVFGANVLTF
CDR3 DNA: TGTGCCAGCAGCTGGGATCAGGGATACCCAGTATTTGGGGCCAACGTCCTGACTTTC
D gene: .
V gene: TRBV5-8
J gene: TRBJ2-6
clone size: .

CDR3 protein: CASSPRQANYGYTF
CDR3 DNA: TGTGCCAGTAGTCCCCGACAGGCTAACTATGGCTACACCTTC
D gene: .
V gene: TRBV19
J gene: TRBJ1-2
clone size: .

CDR3 protein: CASLWTGASYEQYF
CDR3 DNA: TGTGCCAGCCTGTGGACAGGGGCCTCCTACGAGCAGTACTTC
D gene: TRBD1
V gene: TRBV2
J gene: TRBJ2-7
clone size: .

CDR3 protein: CASSSDRVGKLFF
CDR3 DNA: TGTGCCAGCAGCTCAGACAGGGTGGGAAAACTGTTTTTT
D gene: TRBD1
V gene: TRBV27
J gene: TRBJ1-4
clone size: .

CDR3 protein: CSGNRGTEAFF
CDR3 DNA: TGCAGCGGGAACAGGGGAACAGAAGCTTTCTTT
D gene: TRBD1
V gene: TRBV29-1
J gene: TRBJ1-1
clone size: .

CDR3 protein: CAWSVQGLGGSSYEQYF
CDR3 DNA: TGTGCCTGGAGTGTACAAGGACTTGGGGGGAGCTCCTACGAGCAGTACTTC
D gene: .
V gene: TRBV30
J gene: TRBJ2-7
clone size: .

CDR3 protein: CASRPWGTTHNEQFF
CDR3 DNA: TGTGCCAGCAGACCATGGGGGACTACCCACAATGAGCAGTTCTTC
D gene: TRBD2
V gene: TRBV27
J gene: TRBJ2-1
clone size: .

CDR3 protein: CASSPPGSEAFF
CDR3 DNA: TGTGCCAGCAGTCCGCCAGGGTCTGAAGCTTTCTTT
D gene: .
V gene: TRBV2
J gene: TRBJ1-1
clone size: few

CDR3 protein: CASRTAGSSYNEQFF
CDR3 DNA: TGTGCCAGCAGGACAGCGGGGAGCTCCTACAATGAGCAGTTCTTC
D gene: TRBD2
V gene: TRBV25-1
J gene: TRBJ2-1
clone size: .

CDR3 protein: CASDTNGGIEPQHF
CDR3 DNA: TGTGCCAGTGACACGAACGGGGGGATTGAGCCCCAGCATTTT
D gene: .
V gene: TRBV19
J gene: TRBJ1-5
clone size: .

CDR3 protein: CASLETSGFYNEQFF
CDR3 DNA: TGTGCCAGTTTAGAGACTAGCGGCTTCTACAATGAGCAGTTCTTC
D gene: TRBD2
V gene: TRBV19
J gene: TRBJ2-1
clone size: .

CDR3 protein: CASSWTGGKGYTF
CDR3 DNA: TGCGCCAGCAGCTGGACAGGGGGCAAAGGCTACACCTTC
D gene: TRBD1
V gene: TRBV5-1
J gene: TRBJ1-2
clone size: .

CDR3 protein: CASSPLAGYNEQFF
CDR3 DNA: TGCGCCAGCAGCCCCCTAGCTGGCTACAATGAGCAGTTCTTC
D gene: .
V gene: TRBV4-1
J gene: TRBJ2-1
clone size: once

CDR3 protein: CASTPDRISYNEQFF
CDR3 DNA: TGTGCCAGTACCCCTGACAGGATCTCCTACAATGAGCAGTTCTTC
D gene: .
V gene: TRBV19
J gene: TRBJ2-1
clone size: .

CDR3 protein: CASSLNRDNRYGYTF
CDR3 DNA: TGTGCCAGCAGCCTAAACCGGGACAATCGTTATGGCTACACCTTC
D gene: .
V gene: TRBV2
J gene: TRBJ1-2
clone size: .

CDR3 protein: CASSLQGSSGANVLTF
CDR3 DNA: TGCGCCAGCAGCTTACAGGGGAGCTCTGGGGCCAACGTCCTGACTTTC
D gene: TRBD1
V gene: TRBV5-1
J gene: TRBJ2-6
clone size: .

CDR3 protein: CASSLGTGTGESGYTF
CDR3 DNA: TGCGCCAGCAGCTTGGGTACCGGGACAGGGGAGTCTGGCTACACCTTC
D gene: TRBD1
V gene: TRBV5-1
J gene: TRBJ1-2
clone size: .

CDR3 protein: CASGREDTQYF
CDR3 DNA: TGTGCCAGCGGGCGCGAGGATACGCAGTATTTT
D gene: .
V gene: TRBV27
J gene: TRBJ2-3
clone size: .

CDR3 protein: CASSLHGKQETQYF
CDR3 DNA: TGTGCCAGCAGCCTACACGGGAAACAAGAGACCCAGTACTTC
D gene: .
V gene: TRBV7-6
J gene: TRBJ2-5
clone size: .

CDR3 protein: CASSESGFPGELFF
CDR3 DNA: TGTGCCAGCAGTGAATCAGGTTTTCCCGGGGAGCTGTTTTTT
D gene: .
V gene: TRBV6-1
J gene: TRBJ2-2
clone size: .

CDR3 protein: CASRQVANYGYTF
CDR3 DNA: TGTGCCAGCAGACAGGTAGCTAACTATGGCTACACCTTC
D gene: .
V gene: TRBV2
J gene: TRBJ1-2
clone size: .

CDR3 protein: CASSEEGGIYEQYF
CDR3 DNA: TGTGCCAGCAGTGAAGAGGGCGGGATCTACGAGCAGTACTTC
D gene: .
V gene: TRBV6-1
J gene: TRBJ2-7
clone size: few

CDR3 protein: CASSATLQGSYEQYF
CDR3 DNA: TGTGCCAGTAGTGCCACGTTACAGGGTTCTTACGAGCAGTACTTC
D gene: .
V gene: TRBV19
J gene: TRBJ2-7
clone size: .

CDR3 protein: CAWSVGDRGVRRIGGEQYF
CDR3 DNA: TGTGCCTGGAGTGTAGGGGACAGGGGGGTCAGGCGGATAGGGGGTGAGCAGTACTTC
D gene: TRBD1
V gene: TRBV30
J gene: TRBJ2-7
clone size: once

CDR3 protein: CASSRTGSSLSYGYTF
CDR3 DNA: TGTGCCAGCAGTAGGACAGGGTCGTCCCTCTCCTATGGCTACACCTTC
D gene: TRBD1
V gene: TRBV27
J gene: TRBJ1-2
clone size: .

CDR3 protein: CASSTLRQGQETQYF
CDR3 DNA: TGTGCCAGTTCGACCCTTAGACAGGGCCAAGAGACCCAGTACTTC
D gene: TRBD1
V gene: TRBV19
J gene: TRBJ2-5
clone size: .

CDR3 protein: CASNNYTQWNEQFF
CDR3 DNA: TGTGCCAGCAACAATTACACCCAATGGAATGAGCAGTTCTTC
D gene: .
V gene: TRBV7-8
J gene: TRBJ2-1
clone size: .

CDR3 protein: CASSEAVGGGLLGETQYF
CDR3 DNA: TGTGCCAGCAGTGAAGCGGTGGGAGGGGGACTGCTTGGGGAGACCCAGTACTTC
D gene: .
V gene: TRBV6-1
J gene: TRBJ2-5
clone size: .

CDR3 protein: CASSFGTGVDEQYF
CDR3 DNA: TGTGCCAGCAGTTTTGGGACAGGGGTCGACGAGCAGTACTTC
D gene: TRBD1
V gene: TRBV27
J gene: TRBJ2-7
clone size: .

CDR3 protein: CASSDLGGANTGELFF
CDR3 DNA: TGTGCCAGCAGTGACTTGGGAGGGGCGAACACCGGGGAGCTGTTTTTT
D gene: TRBD2
V gene: TRBV6-4
J gene: TRBJ2-2
clone size: .

CDR3 protein: CASNSRERAFQETQYF
CDR3 DNA: TGCGCCAGCAATAGCCGAGAGCGGGCCTTCCAAGAGACCCAGTACTTC
D gene: .
V gene: TRBV5-1
J gene: TRBJ2-5
clone size: .

CDR3 protein: CASSSGTYEQYF
CDR3 DNA: TGTGCCAGCAGTTCGGGGACCTACGAGCAGTACTTC
D gene: .
V gene: TRBV2
J gene: TRBJ2-7
clone size: .

CDR3 protein: CASSAWTGIDYGYTF
CDR3 DNA: TGTGCCAGCAGCGCGTGGACAGGAATCGACTATGGCTACACCTTC
D gene: TRBD1
V gene: TRBV7-6
J gene: TRBJ1-2
clone size: .

CDR3 protein: CASSLHGNTGELFF
CDR3 DNA: TGTGCCAGCAGCTTACACGGTAACACCGGGGAGCTGTTTTTT
D gene: .
V gene: TRBV11-2
J gene: TRBJ2-2
clone size: .

CDR3 protein: CASSLGSSQGVDGYTF
CDR3 DNA: TGTGCCAGCAGCTTGGGGTCTTCTCAGGGGGTCGATGGCTACACCTTC
D gene: TRBD1
V gene: TRBV5-5
J gene: TRBJ1-2
clone size: .

CDR3 protein: CASSQVYGLAASSYNEQFF
CDR3 DNA: TGTGCCAGCAGCCAAGTCTACGGTCTAGCGGCAAGCTCCTACAATGAGCAGTTCTTC
D gene: TRBD2
V gene: TRBV4-2
J gene: TRBJ2-1
clone size: .

CDR3 protein: CASSRRGLDEKLFF
CDR3 DNA: TGTGCCAGCAGTCGCAGGGGGCTGGATGAAAAACTGTTTTTT
D gene: TRBD1
V gene: TRBV6-5
J gene: TRBJ1-4
clone size: .

CDR3 protein: CASSLGPTSGRHEQYF
CDR3 DNA: TGCGCCAGCAGCTTGGGACCCACTAGCGGGCGACACGAGCAGTACTTC
D gene: TRBD2
V gene: TRBV5-1
J gene: TRBJ2-7
clone size: .

CDR3 protein: CASSQRRQGPYEQYF
CDR3 DNA: TGTGCCAGCAGCCAACGCCGACAGGGACCCTACGAGCAGTACTTC
D gene: TRBD1
V gene: TRBV4-2
J gene: TRBJ2-7
clone size: .

CDR3 protein: CATSRDKLAGYYEQYF
CDR3 DNA: TGTGCCACCAGCAGAGATAAACTAGCGGGGTACTACGAGCAGTACTTC
D gene: TRBD2
V gene: TRBV15
J gene: TRBJ2-7
clone size: once

CDR3 protein: CASSYSIKGPLSVAQYF
CDR3 DNA: TGTGCCAGCAGTTATTCGATTAAGGGGCCCCTAAGTGTTGCGCAGTATTTT
D gene: .
V gene: TRBV6-9
J gene: TRBJ2-3
clone size: .

CDR3 protein: CASSPTGRAEAFF
CDR3 DNA: TGTGCCAGCAGCCCCACAGGGAGGGCAGAAGCTTTCTTT
D gene: .
V gene: TRBV5-5
J gene: TRBJ1-1
clone size: .